The 21 T cell receptor beta chains presented below share a single source sample, sequenced in a study of T cells in localized non-small cell lung cancer. Produced via immunoSEQ multiplex PCR; TCRdb's table is partial and in-frame only. The sample lists 25,000 to 35,000 clones, roughly 86% occurring once. The source was peripheral blood mononuclear cells, collected before any cancer treatment. The receptors originated from a woman aged 35-75 years with stage III lung adenocarcinoma.

This clone appeared a few times. The chain links TRBV11-2 to TRBJ2-3; unclear D gene. V was trimmed by 0 bases and J by 0 bases, leaving 10 bases between them. CDR3 size: 16 residues. CDR1 SGHAT and CDR2 FQNNGV come from the germline V gene. The CDR3 bases are TGTGCCAGCAGCTTAGATTGGGCCCCGAGCACAGATACGCAGTATTTT. Its protein product is CASSLDWAPSTDTQYF.

This chain's CDR3 is CASSLANYNEQFF. The CDR3 DNA reads TGCGCCAGCAGCTTGGCAAACTACAATGAGCAGTTCTTC. The genes are TRBV5-1 and TRBJ2-1; D gene uncertain. The V end lost 0 bases, the J end lost 3 bases, and 4 bases lay between the germline ends. The CDR3 covers 13 residues. Per germline, CDR1 SGHRS and CDR2 YFSETQ.

This chain joins TRBV7-3 and TRBJ2-1, with 10 positions matching TRBD2. The junction had 5 bases not matched to a gene; V was cut back by 1 base and J by 5 bases. This CDR3 comprises 16 residues. CDR1 and CDR2 (germline): SGHTA, FQGTGA. Here the CDR3 reads CASSLNSGGMNNEQFF. CDR3 nucleotide sequence: TGTGCCAGCAGCTTAAATAGCGGGGGGATGAACAATGAGCAGTTCTTC.

The V call is TRBV5-4, the J call TRBJ1-5; D gene ambiguous. In germline, CDR1 is SGHNT, CDR2 YYREEE (reference sequence). This CDR3 contains 12 residues. V was pared by 0 bases and J by 3 bases, with 1 base between. In nucleotides, the CDR3 is TGTGCCAGCAGCTTGGACAATCAGCCCCAGCATTTT. Protein sequence: CASSLDNQPQHF.

The CDR3 spells CASSPDSNTEAFF. In DNA, the CDR3 is TGCGCCAGCAGCCCAGACTCGAACACTGAAGCTTTCTTT. The chain uses TRBV5-1 and TRBJ1-1; D unclear. The V end was cut by 4 bases, the J end by 1 base, with 8 bases between. Per the germline V gene, CDR1 is SGHRS and CDR2 is YFSETQ. The CDR3 totals 13 residues. Together with reference TRBV5-1 and TRBJ1-1, the CDR3 gives the full variable domain: KAGVTQTPRYLIKTRGQQVTLSCSPISGHRSVSWYQQTPGQGLQFLFEYFSETQRNKGNFPGRFSGRQFSNSRSEMNVSTLELGDSALYLCASSPDSNTEAFFGQGTRLTVV.

V and J are TRBV14 and TRBJ2-2; D uncertain. The CDR3 is made up of 11 amino acids. Germline assignment: CDR1 SGHDN and CDR2 FVKESK. With 4 bases removed from V and 4 bases from J, the gap between germline ends came to 1 base. DNA for the CDR3: TGTGCCAGCAGCCCCACCGGGGAGCTGTTTTTT. Translation gives CASSPTGELFF. The full variable domain, with the rest looked up from reference TRBV14 and TRBJ2-2, is EAGVTQFPSHSVIEKGQTVTLRCDPISGHDNLYWYRRVMGKEIKFLLHFVKESKQDESGMPNNRFLAERTGGTYSTLKVQPAELEDSGVYFCASSPTGELFFGEGSRLTVL.

Remarks on this clone: This CDR3 is also generated by other DNA sequences in the sample. The V call is TRBV28, the J call TRBJ1-1; no firm D call. Germline CDR1 and CDR2: MDHEN and SYDVKM. V lost 3 bases and J 0 bases, leaving 8 bases between the germline ends. The CDR3 sequence is 14 residues long. The CDR3 nucleotides are TGTGCCAGCAGTTTGAGGCAGCTGAACACTGAAGCTTTCTTT. Translation gives CASSLRQLNTEAFF.

CDR3 loop: CAWTMDIDTEAFF. As DNA, the CDR3 is TGTGCCTGGACCATGGACATAGACACTGAAGCTTTCTTT. The genes are TRBV30 and TRBJ1-1, with D maybe TRBD1 (5 bases). Germline V gives CDR1 GTSNPN, CDR2 SVGIG (reference sequence). Trimming took 4 bases from V and 3 from J, leaving 12 bases between them. This CDR3 region has 13 residues.

This clone appeared a single time. The chain employs TRBV13 and TRBJ2-7; D may correspond to TRBD1 or TRBD2 (6 bases each). The germline CDR1 and CDR2 sequences are PRHDT and FYEKMQ (reference sequence). The CDR3 spans 15 residues. V was trimmed by 5 bases and J by 1 base, leaving 15 bases between them. The CDR3 spells CASSPGWGASYEQYF. The CDR3 bases are TGTGCCAGCAGCCCGGGGTGGGGGGCTTCCTACGAGCAGTACTTC.

This clone was detected only once. The V call is TRBV5-6, the J call TRBJ2-1, with unresolved D. This CDR3 contains 14 residues. Trimming took off 3 bases at V and 9 bases at J, with 16 bases between the two ends. Germline lookup yields CDR1 SGHDT and CDR2 YYEEEE. CDR3 DNA sequence: TGTGCCAGCAGCTCCGGACCTGATTCGGGTGAGCAGTTCTTC. It translates to CASSSGPDSGEQFF.

This rearrangement joins TRBV9 to TRBJ1-4; TRBD1 matches at 9 bases. V shed 3 bases and J 4 bases; nucleotides not matched to a gene: 7. The germline gives CDR1 SGDLS, CDR2 YYNGEE. This CDR3 spans 16 amino acids. The CDR3 loop is CASSEGQGTYNEKLFF. The CDR3 DNA reads as TGTGCCAGCAGCGAGGGACAGGGCACTTATAATGAAAAACTGTTTTTT.

The chain combines TRBV23-1 with TRBJ2-3; D possibly corresponds to TRBD2 (6 bases). TRBV23-1 carries the ORF label, with uncertain function. V lost 3 bases and J 5 bases, leaving 15 bases between the germline ends. The CDR3 runs 15 residues. The CDR3 reads CASSHLVWRGDTQYF. The CDR3 region has the DNA TGCGCCAGCAGTCACCTCGTATGGAGGGGAGATACGCAGTATTTT.

The chain's CDR3 is CASSSRLAGGSNTGELFF. CDR3 coding DNA: TGTGCCAGCAGCTCTCGACTAGCGGGGGGGTCGAACACCGGGGAGCTGTTTTTT. The J gene is TRBJ2-2, the V gene TRBV7-2, with 14 bases lining up with TRBD2. CDR1 is SGHTA and CDR2 is FQGNSA in the germline V gene. The CDR3 consists of 18 residues. V trimming: 4 bases; J trimming: 0 bases; junction bases outside the gene matches: 4.

The chain couples TRBV7-9 to TRBJ2-4; no reliable D call. The CDR3 sequence is 17 residues long. Trimming took 2 bases from V and 6 from J, leaving 20 bases between them. Germline lookup yields CDR1 SEHNR and CDR2 FQNEAQ (reference sequence). The CDR3 coding sequence is TGTGCCAGCAGCTTATGGGGTAGGGCGGATTCTGCAAACATTCAGTACTTC. This translates into CASSLWGRADSANIQYF.

The chain links TRBV27 to TRBJ2-3; 10 bases match TRBD1. CDR3 length equals 18 residues. Germline values: CDR1 MNHEY, CDR2 SMNVEV (reference sequence). V was pared by 6 bases and J by 5 bases, with 17 bases of the junction left unmatched. The CDR3 loop is CASSDPDRGRRGLDTQYF. The CDR3, as DNA: TGTGCCAGCAGCGACCCAGACAGGGGGCGAAGGGGGCTAGATACGCAGTATTTT.

The chain recombines TRBV30 with TRBJ2-7; 9 nucleotides match TRBD2. The CDR3 extends over 14 amino acids. Per the germline V gene, CDR1 is GTSNPN and CDR2 is SVGIG (reference sequence). V shed 4 bases, J shed 2 bases, and the junction held 6 bases outside the gene matches. The CDR3 sequence is CAWTKRGATYEQYF. The CDR3 DNA is TGTGCCTGGACGAAGCGGGGGGCCACCTACGAGCAGTACTTC.

The chain is built from TRBV15 and TRBJ1-1; possible D gene TRBD1, 6 bases. This CDR3 is 17 amino acids long. Germline assignment: CDR1 LNHNV and CDR2 YYDKDF (reference sequence). V dropped 3 bases and J dropped 4 bases, with 21 bases sitting between them. As DNA, the CDR3 is TGTGCCACCAGCAGGAGGGGAACGGGCCTGGGGGCCACTGAAGCTTTCTTT. Translating it yields CATSRRGTGLGATEAFF.

V is TRBV5-1 and J is TRBJ2-7; no reliable D call. V lost 4 bases and J 5 bases, leaving 10 bases between the germline ends. The CDR3 length is 12 residues. Germline CDR1 is SGHRS and CDR2 is YFSETQ. The CDR3 reads CASSPPGHEQYF. CDR3 DNA: TGCGCCAGCAGCCCTCCTGGGCACGAGCAGTACTTC.

The chain links TRBV2 to TRBJ1-2; TRBD1 matches at 8 bases. V lost 4 bases to trimming and J lost 2 bases; unmatched junction nucleotides: 0. The CDR3 length is 13 residues. Germline-derived CDR1 and CDR2 are SNHLY and FYNNEI. The CDR3 coding sequence is TGTGCCAGCAGTGGGACAGGGAACTATGGCTACACCTTC. It specifies CASSGTGNYGYTF.

This chain connects TRBV9 to TRBJ1-2; D gene ambiguous. V shed 1 base and J shed 8 bases, with 12 bases lying between them. The length of the CDR3 is 13 residues. Germline V CDR1 and CDR2: SGDLS, YYNGEE. The CDR3 here is CASSVSSDLGYTF. CDR3 nucleotide sequence: TGTGCCAGCAGCGTATCATCAGACTTGGGCTACACCTTC. Drawing the rest from reference TRBV9 and TRBJ1-2, the complete variable domain is DSGVTQTPKHLITATGQRVTLRCSPRSGDLSVYWYQQSLDQGLQFLIQYYNGEERAKGNILERFSAQQFPDLHSELNLSSLELGDSALYFCASSVSSDLGYTFGSGTRLTVV.

The V and J genes are TRBV5-1 and TRBJ2-2, with D tentatively TRBD1 (5 bases). V gave up 4 bases and J gave up 6 bases, with 13 bases separating them. Germline V gives CDR1 SGHRS, CDR2 YFSETQ. The CDR3 loop spans 14 amino acids. This CDR3 is CASSNRAGPGELFF. The CDR3 DNA reads as TGCGCCAGCAGCAATCGGGCAGGGCCCGGGGAGCTGTTTTTT.